The rows below give T cell receptor beta chains drawn from one sample of a study of OX40 agonist ivuxolimab in advanced cancers. TCRdb's copy holds only in-frame clones and misses some; the assay was immunoSEQ multiplex PCR. The data show 35,000 to 55,000 clones, with roughly 87% seen just once and 11% to 15% held by the top ten. The specimen comprised CD4+ or CD8+ T cells sorted from blood, sampled in a trial of the OX40 agonist ivuxolimab. These receptors all come from an adult with an advanced solid tumor such as melanoma, head and neck, liver or kidney cancer. The CDR3 runs from the conserved cysteine through the conserved F or W. D genes are given only for firm matches. Expanded clones get a size class; other rows say once, few or many, or leave the size out.

NA	TRBV6-5	NA	TRBJ2-2	CASSYRWTPGGELFF	TGTGCCAGCAGTTACCGTTGGACACCTGGAGGGGAGCTGTTTTTT
NA	TRBV5-6	TRBD1	TRBJ1-5	CASSLQGINQPQHF	TGTGCCAGCAGCTTACAGGGGATCAATCAGCCCCAGCATTTT
NA	TRBV6-5	TRBD1	TRBJ2-1	CASSPGTGVHNEQFF	TGTGCCAGCAGTCCCGGGACAGGGGTTCACAATGAGCAGTTCTTC
NA	TRBV6-6	TRBD2	TRBJ2-1	CASTQLGGSGGNEQFF	TGTGCCAGCACCCAATTGGGCGGGAGCGGGGGGAATGAGCAGTTCTTC
NA	TRBV11-1	TRBD1	TRBJ2-1	CASSFWGRGPPGEQFF	TGTGCCAGCAGCTTCTGGGGCAGGGGGCCGCCGGGGGAGCAGTTCTTC
NA	TRBV5-1	NA	TRBJ2-3	CASSLQSALTDTQYF	TGCGCCAGCAGCTTGCAGTCAGCTCTCACAGATACGCAGTATTTT
NA	TRBV30	NA	TRBJ2-5	CAWRPGGETQYF	TGTGCCTGGAGACCAGGGGGGGAGACCCAGTACTTC
NA	TRBV5-6	NA	TRBJ1-6	CASSATHRAGRNSPLHF	TGTGCCAGCAGCGCAACCCACAGGGCCGGGCGTAATTCACCCCTCCACTTT
NA	TRBV12-5	NA	TRBJ2-2	CASGLITGTTLGSGELFF	TGTGCTAGTGGTTTGATCACAGGGACCACCCTAGGTAGCGGGGAGCTGTTTTTT
NA	TRBV5-1	NA	TRBJ2-7	CASSFLGQGNEQYF	TGCGCCAGCAGCTTCCTCGGCCAGGGCAACGAGCAGTACTTC
NA	TRBV7-2	NA	TRBJ2-4	CASSLQSGLTKNIQYF	TGTGCCAGCAGCTTACAAAGCGGCCTGACCAAAAACATTCAGTACTTC
NA	TRBV6-5	TRBD1	TRBJ1-1	CASSSRDRGIRTEAFF	TGTGCCAGCAGTTCCCGGGACAGGGGGATAAGAACTGAAGCTTTCTTT
NA	TRBV13	NA	TRBJ2-1	CASSLGGSPVNEQFF	TGTGCCAGCAGCTTAGGCGGGAGCCCCGTGAATGAGCAGTTCTTC
NA	TRBV5-1	TRBD2	TRBJ2-1	CASSSAGWEGHMGVVTYNEQFF	TGCGCCAGCAGCTCAGCTGGCTGGGAGGGGCACATGGGGGTGGTGACCTACAATGAGCAGTTCTTC
NA	TRBV30	NA	TRBJ1-2	CAWRRGGFDGYTF	TGTGCCTGGAGGCGGGGGGGGTTTGATGGCTACACCTTC
NA	TRBV19	NA	TRBJ2-6	CASSMGRSSGANVLTF	TGTGCCAGTAGTATGGGCAGGAGCTCTGGGGCCAACGTCCTGACTTTC
NA	TRBV19	TRBD2	TRBJ2-1	CASSIGSGRPYNEQFF	TGTGCCAGTAGTATCGGTAGCGGGAGGCCCTACAATGAGCAGTTCTTC
NA	TRBV11-2	NA	TRBJ2-5	CASSSQVRETQYF	TGTGCCAGCAGCTCCCAGGTGCGGGAGACCCAGTACTTC
NA	TRBV2	NA	TRBJ2-1	CASTESPGTNNEQFF	TGTGCCAGCACTGAATCTCCCGGCACAAACAATGAGCAGTTCTTC
NA	TRBV5-4	TRBD1	TRBJ1-4	CASSFRDRANEKLFF	TGTGCCAGCAGTTTCCGGGACAGGGCTAATGAAAAACTGTTTTTT
few	TRBV19	TRBD1	TRBJ1-2	CASRRTGTGYGYTF	TGTGCCAGTCGACGAACCGGGACAGGGTATGGCTACACCTTC
NA	TRBV10-3	NA	TRBJ2-7	CAISESARQGSYYEQYF	TGTGCCATCAGTGAGAGTGCCCGTCAGGGCTCCTACTACGAGCAGTACTTC
once	TRBV11-1	TRBD2	TRBJ2-2	CASSFGRGTGTGELFF	TGTGCCAGCAGCTTTGGGAGGGGAACGGGCACCGGGGAGCTGTTTTTT
NA	TRBV27	NA	TRBJ2-3	CASSPFTGVADTQYF	TGTGCCAGCAGTCCATTTACGGGAGTTGCAGATACGCAGTATTTT
NA	TRBV7-8	NA	TRBJ2-1	CASSLRTSTNEQFF	TGTGCCAGCAGCTTAAGAACCTCAACAAATGAGCAGTTCTTC
NA	TRBV10-1	TRBD2	TRBJ2-3	CASSFSREGSQNYATDTQYF	TGCGCCAGCAGTTTTTCTCGGGAGGGCTCACAGAACTATGCCACAGATACGCAGTATTTT
NA	TRBV27	TRBD1	TRBJ1-2	CASSPGGSNYGYTF	TGTGCCAGCAGTCCAGGGGGCTCTAACTATGGCTACACCTTC
NA	TRBV6-1	NA	TRBJ1-1	CASSTRGTNTEAFF	TGTGCCAGCAGTACCCGGGGTACGAACACTGAAGCTTTCTTT
NA	TRBV18	NA	TRBJ1-1	CASSPGAQGAFF	TGTGCCAGCTCACCAGGGGCCCAGGGAGCTTTCTTT
once	TRBV27	TRBD2	TRBJ2-1	CASSPQPPSGGYNEQFF	TGTGCCAGCAGCCCACAACCCCCTAGCGGGGGTTACAATGAGCAGTTCTTC
NA	TRBV5-6	TRBD1	TRBJ2-7	CASSPWDRDYEQYF	TGTGCCAGCAGCCCCTGGGACAGGGACTACGAGCAGTACTTC
once	TRBV4-2	NA	TRBJ2-7	CASSQVESLASEQYF	TGTGCCAGCAGCCAAGTGGAGTCTCTAGCATCCGAGCAGTACTTC
NA	TRBV28	NA	TRBJ2-2	CASSSITGELFF	TGTGCCAGCAGTTCTATCACCGGGGAGCTGTTTTTT
NA	TRBV25-1	NA	TRBJ1-5	CASSETGGRATQPQHF	TGTGCCAGCAGTGAAACTGGAGGCAGGGCAACTCAGCCCCAGCATTTT
NA	TRBV28	NA	TRBJ2-7	CASSSIGGYSYEQYF	TGTGCCAGCAGTTCCATAGGAGGGTACTCCTACGAGCAGTACTTC
NA	TRBV18	NA	TRBJ2-7	CASSPWGYEQYF	TGTGCCAGCTCACCATGGGGCTACGAGCAGTACTTC
NA	TRBV2	NA	TRBJ2-5	CASRDRVAAGTQYF	TGTGCCAGCAGGGACCGGGTAGCCGCTGGGACCCAGTACTTC
NA	TRBV11-2	TRBD1	TRBJ1-2	CASSLARQGRGGYTF	TGTGCCAGCAGCTTAGCCAGACAGGGACGGGGAGGCTACACCTTC
NA	TRBV4-1	NA	TRBJ1-5	CATAKMGGQPQHF	TGCGCCACGGCTAAGATGGGTGGGCAGCCCCAGCATTTT
NA	TRBV14	NA	TRBJ2-7	CASSLSGGGLGYEQYF	TGTGCCAGCAGCCTATCAGGCGGAGGGCTGGGATACGAGCAGTACTTC
NA	TRBV11-2	NA	TRBJ2-7	CASSLSSYEQYF	TGTGCCAGCAGCTTGTCCTCGTACGAGCAGTACTTC